This T cell receptor beta chain was recovered during a study of blood T cell repertoires in COVID-19. Clones were sequenced by immunoSEQ multiplex PCR, and TCRdb holds only the in-frame ones, with some missing. The sample yields some 160,000 clones, roughly 78% seen once. Germline lookup yields CDR1 SGHTA and CDR2 FQGNSA. The J segment lost 0 bases and the V segment lost 8 bases, leaving 3 bases of the junction unmatched. The CDR3 totals 13 residues. The sample taken for sequencing was peripheral blood. The V call is TRBV7-2, the J call TRBJ2-5; 7 bases line up with TRBD2. The receptor's source is a man aged 65 to 79 with active or convalescent COVID-19. CDR3: CASQRGYQETQYF. Written as DNA, the CDR3 is TGTGCCAGCCAGCGGGGTTACCAAGAGACCCAGTACTTC.